The T cell receptor beta chain under discussion was sequenced for a study of identifying expanded T cells in peripheral blood. Trimming at V came to 0 bases and at J to 7 bases, leaving 6 bases not matched to a gene. Germline V CDR1 and CDR2: LNHNV, YYDKDF (reference sequence). The CDR3 has 15 amino acids. The method was immunoSEQ multiplex PCR; TCRdb's version includes in-frame clones alone and lacks a portion of them. The sample shows around 100,000 clones, roughly 88% of them seen only once. Sequenced input: blood. The chain joins TRBV15 to TRBJ1-2, with 9 bases identical to TRBD1. The sequence came from a person aged 18-70 years in good health. The CDR3 DNA reads as TGTGCCACCAGCAGAGATGGGACAGGGTCGGGTGGCTACACCTTC. Amino acids: CATSRDGTGSGGYTF.